This T cell receptor (beta chain) was retrieved from a study of T cell responses to AZD1222 COVID-19 vaccine. Study findings and constraints: Baseline seropositivity occurred in only a handful of AZD1222 recipients. Spike-specific TCRs gained breadth and depth after people received two AZD1222 doses. Most donors were white British and more were female, and clonal diversity was possibly underestimated.

TCRdb keeps only in-frame clones here, not all; method: immunoSEQ multiplex PCR. The table lists 150,000 to 200,000 clones, about 86% of them singletons. This clone was observed a single time. Its specificity is not known. This clonotype originated in an adult who received the AZD1222 COVID-19 vaccine. The sample in question was peripheral blood, obtained 28 days after the second AZD1222 dose.

The CDR3 loop is CASSSEQGRYEQYF. The CDR3 DNA follows: TGTGCCAGCAGCTCTGAACAGGGCAGGTACGAGCAGTACTTC. J is TRBJ2-7 and V is TRBV5-4; a weak D match, TRBD1 (6 bases). The germline V gene has CDR1 SGHNT and CDR2 YYREEE (reference sequence). The CDR3 runs to 14 residues. Trimming shortened V by 3 bases and J by 4 bases, and 14 bases separated the two germline ends.